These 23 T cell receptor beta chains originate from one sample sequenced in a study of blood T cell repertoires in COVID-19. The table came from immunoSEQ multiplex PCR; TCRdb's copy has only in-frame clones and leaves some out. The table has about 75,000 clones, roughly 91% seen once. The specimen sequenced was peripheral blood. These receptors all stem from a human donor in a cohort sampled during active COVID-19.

CDR3 DNA: TGTGCCAGCAGCCATCCCGGGACTAGCGGACCAAATGAGCAGTTCTTC. This codes for CASSHPGTSGPNEQFF. The gene calls are TRBV6-6 and TRBJ2-1, with TRBD2 identical over 11 bases. The CDR3 covers 16 residues. Germline V CDR1 and CDR2: MNHNY, SVGAGI (reference sequence). After removal of 6 bases from V and 7 bases from J, the junction contained 11 bases not matched to a gene.

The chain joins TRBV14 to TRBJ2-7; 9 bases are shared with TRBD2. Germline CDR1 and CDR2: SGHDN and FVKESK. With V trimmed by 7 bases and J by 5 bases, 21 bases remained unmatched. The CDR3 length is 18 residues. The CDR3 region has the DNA TGTGCCAGCACCCCTTGGGCTGGCGGGAGGGCCGCGTTGGACGAGCAGTACTTC. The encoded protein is CASTPWAGGRAALDEQYF.

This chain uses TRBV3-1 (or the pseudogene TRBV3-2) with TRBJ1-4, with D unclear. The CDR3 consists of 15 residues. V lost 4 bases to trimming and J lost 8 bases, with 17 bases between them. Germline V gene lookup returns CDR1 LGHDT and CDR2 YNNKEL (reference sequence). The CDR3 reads CASSPIGPAGEKLFF. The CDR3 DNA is TGTGCCAGCAGCCCGATCGGACCGGCGGGGGAAAAACTGTTTTTT.

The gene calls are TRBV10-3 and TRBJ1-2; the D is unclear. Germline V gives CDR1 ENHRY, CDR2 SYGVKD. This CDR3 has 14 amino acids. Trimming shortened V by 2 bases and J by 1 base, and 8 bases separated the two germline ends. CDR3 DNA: TGTGCCATCAGTGAGCAGGTCCTTAACTATGGCTACACCTTC. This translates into CAISEQVLNYGYTF.

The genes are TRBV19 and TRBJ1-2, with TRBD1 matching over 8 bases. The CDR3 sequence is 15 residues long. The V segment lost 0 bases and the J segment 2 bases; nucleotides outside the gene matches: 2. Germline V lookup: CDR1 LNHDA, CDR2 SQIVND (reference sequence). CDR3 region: CASSIDRQGNYGYTF. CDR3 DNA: TGTGCCAGTAGTATAGATCGACAGGGGAACTATGGCTACACCTTC.

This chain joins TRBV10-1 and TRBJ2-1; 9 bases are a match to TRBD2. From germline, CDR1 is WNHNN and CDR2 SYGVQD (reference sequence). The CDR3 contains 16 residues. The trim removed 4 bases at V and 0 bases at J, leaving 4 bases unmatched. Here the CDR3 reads CASSAGSGGSYNEQFF. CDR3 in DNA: TGCGCCAGCAGTGCCGGTAGCGGGGGCTCCTACAATGAGCAGTTCTTC.

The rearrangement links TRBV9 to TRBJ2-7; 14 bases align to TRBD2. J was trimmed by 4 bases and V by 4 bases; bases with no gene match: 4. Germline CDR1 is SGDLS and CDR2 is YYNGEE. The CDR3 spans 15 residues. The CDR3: CASSQGLAGVYEQYF. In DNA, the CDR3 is TGTGCCAGCAGCCAGGGACTAGCGGGGGTGTACGAGCAGTACTTC.

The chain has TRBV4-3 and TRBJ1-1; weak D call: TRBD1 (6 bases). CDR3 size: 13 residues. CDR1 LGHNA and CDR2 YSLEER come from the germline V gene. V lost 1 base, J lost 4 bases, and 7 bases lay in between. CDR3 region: CASSQVGGTEAFF. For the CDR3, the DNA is TGCGCCAGCAGCCAAGTAGGGGGCACTGAAGCTTTCTTT.

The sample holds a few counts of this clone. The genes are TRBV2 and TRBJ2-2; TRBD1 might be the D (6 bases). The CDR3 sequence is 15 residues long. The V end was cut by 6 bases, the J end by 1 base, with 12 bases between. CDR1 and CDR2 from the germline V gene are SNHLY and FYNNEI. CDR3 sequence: CASRQGSGNTGELFF. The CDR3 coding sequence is TGTGCCAGCAGGCAGGGGAGCGGGAACACCGGGGAGCTGTTTTTT.

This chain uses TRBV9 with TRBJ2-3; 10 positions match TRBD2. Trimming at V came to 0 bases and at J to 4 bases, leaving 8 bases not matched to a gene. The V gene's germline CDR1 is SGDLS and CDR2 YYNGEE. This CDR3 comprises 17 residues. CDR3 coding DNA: TGTGCCAGCAGCGTAGCTGGAACTAGCGGGGTATCAGATACGCAGTATTTT. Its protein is CASSVAGTSGVSDTQYF.

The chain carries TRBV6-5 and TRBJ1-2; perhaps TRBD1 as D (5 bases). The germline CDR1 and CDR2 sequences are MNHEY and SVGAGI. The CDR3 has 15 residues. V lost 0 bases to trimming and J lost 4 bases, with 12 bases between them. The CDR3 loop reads CASSYSMQGSYGYTF. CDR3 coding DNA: TGTGCCAGCAGTTACTCAATGCAGGGTAGCTATGGCTACACCTTC.

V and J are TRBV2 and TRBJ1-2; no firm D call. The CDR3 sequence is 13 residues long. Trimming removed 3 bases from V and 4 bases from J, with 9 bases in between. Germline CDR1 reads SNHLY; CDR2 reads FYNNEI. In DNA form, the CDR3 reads TGTGCCAGCAGTGATGTGGCTGTCTATGGCTACACCTTC. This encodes CASSDVAVYGYTF.

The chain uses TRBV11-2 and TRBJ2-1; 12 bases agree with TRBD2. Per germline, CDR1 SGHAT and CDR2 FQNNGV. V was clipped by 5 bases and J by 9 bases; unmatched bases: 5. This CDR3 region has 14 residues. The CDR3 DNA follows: TGTGCCAGCAGCACGACTAGCGGGAGACTTGAGCAGTTCTTC. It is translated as CASSTTSGRLEQFF.

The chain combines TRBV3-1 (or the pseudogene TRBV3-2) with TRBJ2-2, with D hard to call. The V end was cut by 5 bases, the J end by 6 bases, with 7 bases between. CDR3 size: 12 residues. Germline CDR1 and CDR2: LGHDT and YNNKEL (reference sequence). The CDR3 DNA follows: TGTGCCAGCAGCGTCAGTCCCGGGGAGCTGTTTTTT. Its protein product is CASSVSPGELFF.

For the CDR3, the DNA is TGTGCCAGCTCAGGCTGGGACAGGGTGGGGGAGCAGTACTTC. This codes for CASSGWDRVGEQYF. This sequence joins TRBV18 and TRBJ2-7; 9 bases are a match to TRBD1. V shed 5 bases and J 7 bases; nucleotides not matched to a gene: 9. Germline assignment: CDR1 KGHSH and CDR2 LQKENI. This CDR3 region has 14 residues. The whole variable domain, filled in from reference TRBV18 and TRBJ2-7, reads NAGVMQNPRHLVRRRGQEARLRCSPMKGHSHVYWYRQLPEEGLKFMVYLQKENIIDESGMPKERFSAEFPKEGPSILRIQQVVRGDSAAYFCASSGWDRVGEQYFGPGTRLTVT.

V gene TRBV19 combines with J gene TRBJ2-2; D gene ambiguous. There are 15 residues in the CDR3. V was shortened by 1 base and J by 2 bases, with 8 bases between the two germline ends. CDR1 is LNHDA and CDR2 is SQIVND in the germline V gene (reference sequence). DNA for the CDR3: TGTGCCAGTAGTATAGGCCAGGTTAACACCGGGGAGCTGTTTTTT. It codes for CASSIGQVNTGELFF. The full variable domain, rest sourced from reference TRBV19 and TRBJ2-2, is DGGITQSPKYLFRKEGQNVTLSCEQNLNHDAMYWYRQDPGQGLRLIYYSQIVNDFQKGDIAEGYSVSREKKESFPLTVTSAQKNPTAFYLCASSIGQVNTGELFFGEGSRLTVL.

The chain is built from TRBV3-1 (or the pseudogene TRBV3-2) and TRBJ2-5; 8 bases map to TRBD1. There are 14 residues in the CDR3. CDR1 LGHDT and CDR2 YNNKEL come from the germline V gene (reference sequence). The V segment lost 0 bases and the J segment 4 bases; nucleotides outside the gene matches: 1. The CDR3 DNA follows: TGTGCCAGCAGCCAAGACACAGGGGGAGAGACCCAGTACTTC. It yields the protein CASSQDTGGETQYF.

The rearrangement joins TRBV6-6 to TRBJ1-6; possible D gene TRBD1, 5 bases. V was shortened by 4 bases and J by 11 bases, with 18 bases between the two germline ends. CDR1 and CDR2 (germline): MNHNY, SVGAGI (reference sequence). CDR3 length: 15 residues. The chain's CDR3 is CASSWGRGDSTPLHF. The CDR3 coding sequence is TGTGCCAGCAGTTGGGGGAGGGGCGATTCAACACCCCTCCACTTT.

The DNA for the CDR3 is TGTGCCACCCGTATCGGGTCAGCTATCAATCAGCCCCAGCATTTT. Protein product: CATRIGSAINQPQHF. V usage is TRBV15 and J usage is TRBJ1-5; D not resolved. This CDR3 is 15 amino acids long. Germline loops: CDR1 LNHNV, CDR2 YYDKDF (reference sequence). Trimming stripped 8 bases from V and 3 bases from J, with 17 bases between.

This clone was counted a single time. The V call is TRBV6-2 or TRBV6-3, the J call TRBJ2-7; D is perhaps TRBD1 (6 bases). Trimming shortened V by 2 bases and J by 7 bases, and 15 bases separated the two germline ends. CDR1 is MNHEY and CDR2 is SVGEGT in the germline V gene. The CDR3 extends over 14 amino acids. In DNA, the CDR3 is TGTGCCAGCAGTTACGTAAAACAGGGTCGAGAGCAGTACTTC. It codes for CASSYVKQGREQYF.

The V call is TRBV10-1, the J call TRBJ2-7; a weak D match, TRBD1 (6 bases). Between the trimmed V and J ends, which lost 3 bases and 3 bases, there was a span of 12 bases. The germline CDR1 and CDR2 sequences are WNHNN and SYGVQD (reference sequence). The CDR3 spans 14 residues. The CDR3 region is CASSDDRPYYEQYF. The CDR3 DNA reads TGCGCCAGCAGTGATGACAGGCCCTACTACGAGCAGTACTTC.

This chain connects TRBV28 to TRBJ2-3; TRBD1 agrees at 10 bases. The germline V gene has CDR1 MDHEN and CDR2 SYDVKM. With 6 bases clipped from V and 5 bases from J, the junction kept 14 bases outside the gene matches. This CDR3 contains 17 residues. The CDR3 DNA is TGTGCCAGCAGCCGCAGCTCGACAGGGGGCGGACGAGATACGCAGTATTTT. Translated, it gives CASSRSSTGGGRDTQYF.

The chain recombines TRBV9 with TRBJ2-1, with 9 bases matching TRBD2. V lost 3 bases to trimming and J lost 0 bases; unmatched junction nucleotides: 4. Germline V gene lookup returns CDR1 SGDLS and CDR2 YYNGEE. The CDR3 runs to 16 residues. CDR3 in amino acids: CASSEGLAISYNEQFF. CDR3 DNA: TGTGCCAGCAGCGAGGGACTAGCTATCTCCTACAATGAGCAGTTCTTC.